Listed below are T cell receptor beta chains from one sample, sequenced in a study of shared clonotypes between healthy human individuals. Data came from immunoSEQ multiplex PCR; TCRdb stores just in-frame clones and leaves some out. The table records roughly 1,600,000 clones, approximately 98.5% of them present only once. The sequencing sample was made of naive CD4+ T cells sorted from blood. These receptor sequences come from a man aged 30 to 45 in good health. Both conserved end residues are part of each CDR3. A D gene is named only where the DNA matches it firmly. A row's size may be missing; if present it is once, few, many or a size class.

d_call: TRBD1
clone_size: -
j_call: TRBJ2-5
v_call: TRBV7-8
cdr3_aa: CASSLDRSLYQETQYF
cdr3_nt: TGTGCCAGCAGCCTGGACAGGTCCTTGTACCAAGAGACCCAGTACTTC

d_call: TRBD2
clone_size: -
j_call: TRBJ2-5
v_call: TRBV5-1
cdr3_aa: CASSVGLAGVGETQYF
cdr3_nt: TGCGCCAGCAGCGTGGGACTAGCGGGAGTCGGAGAGACCCAGTACTTC

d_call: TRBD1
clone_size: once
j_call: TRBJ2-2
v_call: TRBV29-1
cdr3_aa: CSAKTGPNTGELFF
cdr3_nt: TGCAGCGCTAAGACAGGGCCGAACACCGGGGAGCTGTTTTTT

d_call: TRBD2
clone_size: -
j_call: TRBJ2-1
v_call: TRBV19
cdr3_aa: CASSIDPSGSYNEQFF
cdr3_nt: TGTGCCAGTAGTATAGATCCCAGCGGGAGCTACAATGAGCAGTTCTTC

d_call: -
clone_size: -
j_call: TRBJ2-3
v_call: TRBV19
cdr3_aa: CASSSGLVADTQYF
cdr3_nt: TGTGCCAGTAGTTCAGGACTGGTGGCTGATACGCAGTATTTT

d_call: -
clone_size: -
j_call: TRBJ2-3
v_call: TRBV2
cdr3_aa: CASKTDTDTQYF
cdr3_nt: TGTGCCAGCAAGACAGACACAGATACGCAGTATTTT

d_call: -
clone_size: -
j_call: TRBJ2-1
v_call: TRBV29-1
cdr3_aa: CSVEGGVLIYNEQFF
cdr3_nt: TGCAGCGTTGAAGGAGGGGTCCTCATATACAATGAGCAGTTCTTC

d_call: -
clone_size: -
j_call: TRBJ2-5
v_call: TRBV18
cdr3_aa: CASSPARETQYF
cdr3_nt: TGTGCCAGCTCACCAGCCAGAGAGACCCAGTACTTC

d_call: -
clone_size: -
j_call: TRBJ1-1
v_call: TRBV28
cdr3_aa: CASSDDMNTEAFF
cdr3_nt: TGTGCCAGCTCAGATGACATGAACACTGAAGCTTTCTTT

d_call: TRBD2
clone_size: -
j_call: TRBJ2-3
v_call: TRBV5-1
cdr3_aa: CASSFSGSTDTQYF
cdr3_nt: TGCGCCAGCAGCTTTAGCGGGAGTACAGATACGCAGTATTTT

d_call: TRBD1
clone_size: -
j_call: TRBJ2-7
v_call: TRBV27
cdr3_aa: CASRRRFAGVRDRDYEQYF
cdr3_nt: TGTGCCAGCAGACGAAGATTCGCCGGAGTCCGGGACAGGGACTACGAGCAGTACTTC

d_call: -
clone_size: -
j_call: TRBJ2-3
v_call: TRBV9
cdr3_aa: CASSVGTGGGSTDTQYF
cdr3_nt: TGTGCCAGCAGCGTAGGGACCGGTGGCGGGAGCACAGATACGCAGTATTTT

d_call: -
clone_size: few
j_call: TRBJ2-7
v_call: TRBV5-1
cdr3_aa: CASSASSYEQYF
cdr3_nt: TGCGCCAGCAGCGCGAGCTCCTACGAGCAGTACTTC

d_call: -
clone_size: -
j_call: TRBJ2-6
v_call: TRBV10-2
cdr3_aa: CASSEIGPSGANVLTF
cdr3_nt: TGCGCCAGCAGTGAAATCGGCCCGTCTGGGGCCAACGTCCTGACTTTC

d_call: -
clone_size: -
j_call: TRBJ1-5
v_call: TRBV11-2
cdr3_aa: CAGKAQHF
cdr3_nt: TGTGCCGGAAAGGCCCAGCATTTT

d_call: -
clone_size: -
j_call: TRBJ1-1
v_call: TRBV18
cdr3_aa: CASSGLRIGIVDEAFF
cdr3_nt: TGTGCCAGCTCAGGGTTACGGATCGGTATCGTGGATGAAGCTTTCTTT

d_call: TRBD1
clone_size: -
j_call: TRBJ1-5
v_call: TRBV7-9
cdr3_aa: CASSLVVGQGLYSNQPQHF
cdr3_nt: TGTGCCAGCAGCTTAGTAGTGGGACAGGGCCTTTATAGCAATCAGCCCCAGCATTTT

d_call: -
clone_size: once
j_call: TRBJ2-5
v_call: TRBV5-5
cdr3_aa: CASSLAGKRVEETQYF
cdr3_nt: TGTGCCAGCAGCTTGGCTGGGAAGCGGGTAGAAGAGACCCAGTACTTC

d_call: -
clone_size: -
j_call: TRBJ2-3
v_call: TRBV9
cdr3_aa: CASSVGSRTDTQYF
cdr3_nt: TGTGCCAGCAGCGTGGGATCCCGCACAGATACGCAGTATTTT

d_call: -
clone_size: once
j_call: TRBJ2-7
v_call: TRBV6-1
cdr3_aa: CASSERVASYEQYF
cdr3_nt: TGTGCCAGCAGTGAACGGGTAGCCTCCTACGAGCAGTACTTC

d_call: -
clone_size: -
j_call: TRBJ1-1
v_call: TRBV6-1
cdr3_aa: CASRAVERFSLEAFF
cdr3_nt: TGTGCCAGCAGAGCGGTCGAGCGGTTCTCTCTTGAAGCTTTCTTT

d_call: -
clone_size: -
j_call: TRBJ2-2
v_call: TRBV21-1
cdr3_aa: CASIGKGGIRPEPNTGELFF
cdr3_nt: TGTGCCAGCATAGGAAAGGGGGGGATTAGGCCGGAACCGAACACCGGGGAGCTGTTTTTT

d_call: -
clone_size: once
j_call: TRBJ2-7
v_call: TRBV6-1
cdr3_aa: CASSEHRARSEQYF
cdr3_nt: TGTGCCAGCAGTGAGCACAGGGCCCGGAGCGAGCAGTACTTC

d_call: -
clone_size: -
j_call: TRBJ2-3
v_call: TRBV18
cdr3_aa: CASSRDSTDTQYF
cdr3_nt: TGTGCCAGCTCACGGGACAGCACAGATACGCAGTATTTT

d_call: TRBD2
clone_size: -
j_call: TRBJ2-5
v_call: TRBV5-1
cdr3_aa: CASSLVASGNQETQYF
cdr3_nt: TGCGCCAGCAGCTTGGTGGCTAGCGGGAACCAAGAGACCCAGTACTTC

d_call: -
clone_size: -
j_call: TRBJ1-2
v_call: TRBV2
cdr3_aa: CASNVRESYGYTF
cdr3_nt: TGTGCCAGCAATGTCAGGGAGAGCTATGGCTACACCTTC